What follows are 21 T cell receptor beta chains derived from one specimen sequenced in a study of blood T cell repertoires in COVID-19. The method was immunoSEQ multiplex PCR; TCRdb's version includes in-frame clones alone and lacks a portion of them. The repertoire holds approximately 350,000 clones, roughly 87% seen once, with around 3% in the top ten. The sequenced sample was PBMCs or T cells enriched from blood (not recorded which). The receptors were sampled from a woman younger than 45 who had recovered from COVID-19.

The genes are TRBV19 and TRBJ1-5, with 7 bases aligning to TRBD1. V gave up 3 bases and J gave up 6 bases; unmatched junction bases: 20. CDR1 and CDR2 (germline): LNHDA, SQIVND (reference sequence). The CDR3 has 19 amino acids. This CDR3 reads CASSIARGPRSSASQPQHF. CDR3 DNA sequence: TGTGCCAGTAGTATTGCTAGGGGGCCTCGCTCATCGGCGTCTCAGCCCCAGCATTTT.

This clone was counted once. The chain couples TRBV27 to TRBJ1-5, with no clear D. Germline CDR1 reads MNHEY; CDR2 reads SMNVEV (reference sequence). The CDR3 is 14 amino acids. Trimming removed 5 bases from V and 0 bases from J, with 8 bases in between. The CDR3 nucleotides read TGTGCCAGCAGTCCCGGGATTAGCAATCAGCCCCAGCATTTT. Encoded protein: CASSPGISNQPQHF.

The gene calls are TRBV15 and TRBJ2-7; D is perhaps TRBD1 (6 bases). CDR1 and CDR2 from the germline V gene are LNHNV and YYDKDF (reference sequence). V dropped 2 bases and J dropped 1 base, with 12 bases sitting between them. CDR3 size: 15 residues. This chain's CDR3 is CATSRSGTYSYEQYF. CDR3 DNA sequence: TGTGCCACCAGCAGATCCGGGACATATTCCTACGAGCAGTACTTC.

V usage is TRBV20-1 and J usage is TRBJ2-5; TRBD2 agrees at 9 bases. V was clipped by 3 bases and J by 3 bases; unmatched bases: 5. This CDR3 has 14 amino acids. The germline V gene encodes CDR1 DFQATT and CDR2 SNEGSKA (reference sequence). CDR3 residues: CSASVAGAEETQYF. CDR3 coding DNA: TGCAGTGCTAGTGTAGCGGGGGCCGAAGAGACCCAGTACTTC.

This chain links TRBV2 with TRBJ2-1, with 9 bases identical to TRBD2. The ends lost 9 bases at V and 8 bases at J; junction bases unmatched: 11. The CDR3 sequence is 14 residues long. From germline, CDR1 is SNHLY and CDR2 FYNNEI. The CDR3 sequence: CARANWRGGDEQFF. In DNA form, the CDR3 reads TGTGCCAGGGCAAACTGGCGGGGGGGCGATGAGCAGTTCTTC.

The chain combines TRBV5-4 with TRBJ2-2, with TRBD2 matching over 8 bases. Germline CDR1 and CDR2: SGHNT and YYREEE (reference sequence). CDR3 length equals 16 residues. J was trimmed by 6 bases and V by 3 bases; bases with no gene match: 10. CDR3 sequence: CASSSGLARGAGELFF. CDR3 sequence (DNA): TGTGCCAGCAGCTCTGGACTAGCTAGAGGGGCCGGGGAGCTGTTTTTT.

This chain connects TRBV2 to TRBJ2-7; 9 nucleotides agree with TRBD2. V trimming: 4 bases; J trimming: 4 bases; junction bases outside the gene matches: 5. The CDR3 contains 14 residues. Germline V gene data show CDR1 as SNHLY and CDR2 as FYNNEI. The chain's CDR3 is CASSGGGLAYEQYF. The CDR3 DNA reads as TGTGCCAGCAGTGGAGGGGGACTAGCTTACGAGCAGTACTTC. Full variable domain (missing parts from reference TRBV2 and TRBJ2-7): EPEVTQTPSHQVTQMGQEVILRCVPISNHLYFYWYRQILGQKVEFLVSFYNNEISEKSEIFDDQFSVERPDGSNFTLKIRSTKLEDSAMYFCASSGGGLAYEQYFGPGTRLTVT.

The chain carries TRBV28 and TRBJ1-2; D might be TRBD1 (5 bases). Trimming cost V 3 bases and J 6 bases, with 11 bases left between them. Germline CDR1 is MDHEN and CDR2 is SYDVKM. The CDR3 length is 13 residues. The DNA of the CDR3 is TGTGCCAGCAGTTTGGGGGGGAGGAATGGCTACACCTTC. The encoded protein is CASSLGGRNGYTF.

This clone has only one observation. The chain links TRBV27 to TRBJ1-1; possibly TRBD1 for D (6 bases). Germline CDR1 reads MNHEY; CDR2 reads SMNVEV (reference sequence). CDR3 length: 15 residues. The germline V and J ends were trimmed by 2 bases and 0 bases, with 10 bases remaining between them. CDR3 DNA sequence: TGTGCCAGCAGTTTAAACAGGGTTATGAACACTGAAGCTTTCTTT. It encodes CASSLNRVMNTEAFF.

The chain combines TRBV5-4 with TRBJ1-2, with D tentatively TRBD1 (6 bases). This CDR3 is built from 16 residues. Germline V gene sequence: CDR1 SGHNT, CDR2 YYREEE (reference sequence). V lost 4 bases and J lost 4, with 20 bases in between. CDR3 in amino acids: CASSINQRTEGYGYTF. The CDR3 region has the DNA TGTGCCAGCAGCATTAATCAAAGGACAGAGGGCTATGGCTACACCTTC.

This chain connects TRBV5-1 to TRBJ2-3; D uncertain. The V gene lost 0 bases and the J gene lost 5 bases, with 7 bases spanning the gap. This CDR3 comprises 13 residues. Germline V gene data show CDR1 as SGHRS and CDR2 as YFSETQ. As DNA, the CDR3 is TGCGCCAGCAGCTTGGATGGCGGAGATACGCAGTATTTT. Its translation is CASSLDGGDTQYF.

The rearrangement joins TRBV5-4 to TRBJ1-1, with D perhaps matching TRBD1 (5 bases). Germline-derived CDR1 and CDR2 are SGHNT and YYREEE (reference sequence). V was clipped by 4 bases and J by 2 bases, with 9 bases between them. There are 13 residues in the CDR3. The CDR3 DNA is TGTGCCAGCAGCCTGGACACAAACACTGAAGCTTTCTTT. It codes for CASSLDTNTEAFF.

The chain employs TRBV5-4 and TRBJ1-4; possible D gene TRBD1, 6 bases. The CDR3 extends over 15 amino acids. V lost 3 bases and J lost 8, with 17 bases in between. Per germline, CDR1 SGHNT and CDR2 YYREEE (reference sequence). The CDR3: CASSSLSTGREKLFF. DNA of the CDR3: TGTGCCAGCAGCTCTCTCTCGACAGGACGCGAAAAACTGTTTTTT. Full variable domain (remainder filled in from reference TRBV5-4 and TRBJ1-4): ETGVTQSPTHLIKTRGQQVTLRCSSQSGHNTVSWYQQALGQGPQFIFQYYREEENGRGNFPPRFSGLQFPNYSSELNVNALELDDSALYLCASSSLSTGREKLFFGSGTQLSVL.

The chain recombines TRBV7-2 with TRBJ2-3, with TRBD2 matching over 15 bases. Germline V gives CDR1 SGHTA, CDR2 FQGNSA. Germline trimming cut 5 bases from V and 5 bases from J; bases unmatched to any gene: 2. The length of the CDR3 is 15 residues. The CDR3 loop reads CASSRTSGRGDTQYF. The CDR3 region has the DNA TGTGCCAGCAGCCGGACTAGCGGGAGGGGAGATACGCAGTATTTT.

This sequence joins TRBV6-1 and TRBJ2-3, with TRBD1 matching over 9 bases. The CDR3 loop spans 15 amino acids. Trimming removed 3 bases from V and 2 bases from J; junction bases left unmatched: 3. Germline V gene sequence: CDR1 MNHNS, CDR2 SASEGT. The CDR3 DNA reads as TGTGCCAGCAGTGATGGGACAGGGCACACAGATACGCAGTATTTT. This encodes CASSDGTGHTDTQYF.

V and J are TRBV3-1 (or the pseudogene TRBV3-2) and TRBJ1-2; D call uncertain. This CDR3 region has 15 residues. Germline CDR1 is LGHDT and CDR2 is YNNKEL (reference sequence). V lost 0 bases to trimming and J lost 5 bases, with 13 bases between them. The CDR3 bases are TGTGCCAGCAGCCAAGATGACTTGAGGAGGTATGGCTACACCTTC. Its translation: CASSQDDLRRYGYTF.

The V gene is TRBV5-4, the J gene TRBJ2-4, with TRBD2 identical over 7 bases. The CDR3 is 15 amino acids. The J segment lost 3 bases and the V segment lost 2 bases, leaving 5 bases of the junction unmatched. Germline lookup yields CDR1 SGHNT and CDR2 YYREEE (reference sequence). CDR3 region: CASSFGGGVKNIQYF. DNA for the CDR3: TGTGCCAGCAGCTTCGGGGGAGGGGTCAAAAACATTCAGTACTTC.

This chain links TRBV5-4 with TRBJ1-5; D is possibly TRBD1 (6 bases). The V gene lost 4 bases and the J gene lost 0 bases, with 11 bases spanning the gap. The CDR3 sequence is 15 residues long. Germline CDR1 reads SGHNT; CDR2 reads YYREEE (reference sequence). CDR3 in DNA: TGTGCCAGCAGCAAGGGGGGGCATAGCAATCAGCCCCAGCATTTT. It specifies CASSKGGHSNQPQHF. The whole variable domain, filled in from reference TRBV5-4 and TRBJ1-5, reads ETGVTQSPTHLIKTRGQQVTLRCSSQSGHNTVSWYQQALGQGPQFIFQYYREEENGRGNFPPRFSGLQFPNYSSELNVNALELDDSALYLCASSKGGHSNQPQHFGDGTRLSIL.

CDR3 in amino acids: CASSLSAGGQETQYF. The CDR3 region has the DNA TGCGCCAGCAGCTTGTCGGCGGGGGGGCAAGAGACCCAGTACTTC. The chain employs TRBV5-1 and TRBJ2-5; 9 bases agree with TRBD2. The CDR3 contains 15 residues. Germline lookup yields CDR1 SGHRS and CDR2 YFSETQ. V lost 1 base and J lost 2; bases outside the gene matches: 3.

This clone was observed once. The gene calls are TRBV6-1 and TRBJ2-2; no definite D call. Trimming cost V 1 base and J 12 bases, with 9 bases left between them. The CDR3 contains 12 residues. Germline loops: CDR1 MNHNS, CDR2 SASEGT. The CDR3 DNA is TGTGCCAGCAGTGAAGTCGGGTCTAAGCTGTTTTTT. It translates to CASSEVGSKLFF.

This sequence joins TRBV5-1 and TRBJ2-7, with TRBD1 matching over 9 bases. Losses at the gene ends were 1 base for V and 5 bases for J; bases not matched to a gene: 4. CDR1 is SGHRS and CDR2 is YFSETQ in the germline V gene. The CDR3 runs 14 residues. The DNA of the CDR3 is TGCGCCAGCAGCTTGAGAACAGGGGGCAACGAGCAGTACTTC. Translating it yields CASSLRTGGNEQYF.